This entry concerns a single T cell receptor beta chain. Germline loops: CDR1 DFQATT, CDR2 SNEGSKA (reference sequence). V was trimmed by 7 bases and J by 1 base, leaving 9 bases between them. The CDR3 consists of 12 residues. TCRdb reanalysed the RT-PCR reads using MiXCR and keeps one entry per CDR3 protein. The table shows more than 600,000 distinct CDR3 sequences, with 14% occurring only once. The sample was memory CD4+ T cells from blood. The TCR sequence derives from a female donor in good health, serving as a healthy control. The rearrangement uses TRBV20-1 and TRBJ2-3; a weak D match, TRBD2 (6 bases). The CDR3 protein is CSGGTGTDTQYF. The CDR3 nucleotides read TGCAGTGGCGGGACGGGCACAGATACGCAGTATTTT.